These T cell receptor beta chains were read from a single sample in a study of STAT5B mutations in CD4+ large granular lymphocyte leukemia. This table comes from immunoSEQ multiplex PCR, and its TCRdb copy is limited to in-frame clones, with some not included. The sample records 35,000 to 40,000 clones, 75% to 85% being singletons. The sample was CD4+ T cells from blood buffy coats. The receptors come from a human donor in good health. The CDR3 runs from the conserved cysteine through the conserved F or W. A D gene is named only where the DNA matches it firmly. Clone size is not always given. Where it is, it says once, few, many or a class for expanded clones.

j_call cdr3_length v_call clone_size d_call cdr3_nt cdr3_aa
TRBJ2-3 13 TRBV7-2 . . TGTGCCAGCAGCTTAGCCTGGACAGATACGCAGTATTTT CASSLAWTDTQYF
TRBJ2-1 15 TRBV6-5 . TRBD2 TGTGCCAGCAGTTGGGGACTAGCGGGAAGGTATGAGCAGTTCTTC CASSWGLAGRYEQFF
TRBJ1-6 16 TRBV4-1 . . TGCGCCAGCAGCCAAGACAGGCTAAGTGATAATTCACCCCTCCACTTT CASSQDRLSDNSPLHF
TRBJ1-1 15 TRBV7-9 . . TGTGCCAGCAGCCGCGTGGGGGGGGAGAACACTGAAGCTTTCTTT CASSRVGGENTEAFF
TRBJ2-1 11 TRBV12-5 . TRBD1 TGTGCTAGTGGAACGACAGGGGTCCAGTTCTTC CASGTTGVQFF
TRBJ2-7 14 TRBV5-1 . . TGCGCCAGCAGCCAAGGACAAATTTTAGGCGAGCAGTACTTC CASSQGQILGEQYF
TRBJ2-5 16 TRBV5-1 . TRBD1 TGCGCCAGCAGCTCCCACCGGGGACAGGGAACAGAGACCCAGTACTTC CASSSHRGQGTETQYF
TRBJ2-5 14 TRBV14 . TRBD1 TGTGCCAGCAGCCCCCGACAGGGTTTCTTGACCCAGTACTTC CASSPRQGFLTQYF
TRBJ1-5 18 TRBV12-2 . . . CASRLAWGRGNVCQPQHF
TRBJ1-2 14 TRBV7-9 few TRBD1 TGTGCCAGCAGCTTAGGCGACAGGGGTTTCGGCTACACCTTC CASSLGDRGFGYTF
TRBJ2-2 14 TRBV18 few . TGTGCCAGCTTGGAGACGGTGAACACCGGGGAGCTGTTTTTT CASLETVNTGELFF
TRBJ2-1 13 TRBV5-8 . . TGTGCCAGCAGCTTGCCGACAGGACATGAGCAGTTCTTC CASSLPTGHEQFF
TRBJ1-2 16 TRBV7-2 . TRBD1 TGTGCCAGCAGCTTCCAAGACAGGGGCCGAGGAAAAGGCTACACCTTC CASSFQDRGRGKGYTF
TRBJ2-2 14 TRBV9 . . TGTGCCAGCAGCGTTCGGGAAGAAACCGGGGAGCTGTTTTTT CASSVREETGELFF
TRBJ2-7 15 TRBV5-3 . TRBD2 TGTGCCAGAAGCCACGCGGGACTAGATTCCTACGAGCAGTACTTC CARSHAGLDSYEQYF